The T cell receptor beta chain described here comes from a study of regulatory T cells in long-lasting Graves disease. The CDR3 has 14 residues. Germline V gene sequence: CDR1 LGHDT, CDR2 YNNKEL (reference sequence). V lost 6 bases, J lost 4 bases, and 12 bases lay in between. CDR3 regions were amplified by Arm-PCR using iRepertoire HTBI primers to build TCR beta libraries. TCRdb processed the multiplex PCR reads anew with MiXCR; each CDR3 protein has one entry. The sample comprises about 370,000 distinct CDR3 sequences, around 15% of which are singletons, and approximately 22% rests with the top ten. Study-wide results and limits: Lower TCR diversity characterized persistent Graves' patients relative to newly diagnosed patients. Fewer public clonotypes were shared by new patients (roughly 970) than by persistent patients (2,741).

This clonotype was recorded at least ten times. Its specificity is not known. Time point of the sample: newly diagnosed GD, antithyroid drugs for less than 3 months. There was RNA extracted from PBMCs, and the TCR library was made from it. As a group, patients came from one endocrinology department in Xi'an, China. The rearrangement uses TRBV3-1 and TRBJ2-2; unclear D gene. The receptor comes from a female donor with Graves disease. Here the sequenced sample was peripheral blood mononuclear cells (PBMCs), taken at new diagnosis, from a patient treated with antithyroid drugs. The CDR3 coding sequence is TGTGCCAGCAGTCTCGGCCGGAGCACCGGGGAGCTGTTTTTT. It yields the protein CASSLGRSTGELFF.